The rows below give T cell receptor beta chains drawn from one sample of a study of T cell clonotyping in hematopoietic cell transplantation. Profiling relied on immunoSEQ multiplex PCR, and the TCRdb table lists in-frame clones only, not all of them. Altogether over 35,000 clones are present, 75% to 90% being singletons, with the ten largest covering about 2%. Sequencing input: peripheral blood mononuclear cells. Every receptor here comes from a woman aged 40 to 50 in good health. Some clones in this sample may be carry-over from other donors' samples. The CDR3 runs from the conserved cysteine through the conserved F or W. Each record gives: clone size, V gene, J gene, D gene, CDR3 protein, CDR3 DNA. D genes are given only for firm matches. Rows may omit the clone size; those that give it use once, few, many or a size class.

clone_size: -; v_call: TRBV7-2; j_call: TRBJ2-7; d_call: TRBD2; cdr3_aa: CASSQEGLAAYEQYF; cdr3_nt: TGTGCCAGCAGCCAAGAGGGGCTAGCGGCCTACGAGCAGTACTTC
clone_size: -; v_call: TRBV28; j_call: TRBJ1-2; d_call: TRBD1; cdr3_aa: CASSLTGGAQDGYTF; cdr3_nt: TGTGCCAGCAGTCTTACAGGGGGCGCGCAGGATGGCTACACCTTC
clone_size: -; v_call: TRBV7-3; j_call: TRBJ2-6; d_call: -; cdr3_aa: CASSLMPGNSGANVLTF; cdr3_nt: TGTGCCAGCAGCTTAATGCCAGGGAACTCTGGGGCCAACGTCCTGACTTTC
clone_size: -; v_call: TRBV7-9; j_call: TRBJ1-5; d_call: -; cdr3_aa: CASSFFGRGGSQPQHF; cdr3_nt: TGTGCCAGCAGCTTTTTCGGGCGGGGGGGTAGTCAGCCCCAGCATTTT
clone_size: -; v_call: TRBV29-1; j_call: TRBJ2-7; d_call: -; cdr3_aa: CSALRDYEQYF; cdr3_nt: TGCAGCGCGCTCCGGGACTACGAGCAGTACTTC
clone_size: -; v_call: TRBV6-6; j_call: TRBJ1-1; d_call: TRBD1; cdr3_aa: CASSYGQGRSFF; cdr3_nt: TGTGCCAGCAGTTACGGACAGGGGAGGTCTTTCTTT
clone_size: -; v_call: TRBV6-5; j_call: TRBJ2-1; d_call: TRBD2; cdr3_aa: CASSYSPGLAFNEQFF; cdr3_nt: TGTGCCAGCAGTTACTCCCCGGGACTAGCTTTCAATGAGCAGTTCTTC
clone_size: -; v_call: TRBV6-5; j_call: TRBJ1-1; d_call: TRBD1; cdr3_aa: CASSYGQGGFEAFF; cdr3_nt: TGTGCCAGCAGTTACGGCCAGGGGGGCTTTGAAGCTTTCTTT
clone_size: -; v_call: TRBV4-2; j_call: TRBJ1-2; d_call: -; cdr3_aa: CASSQDPAGALDGYTF; cdr3_nt: TGTGCCAGCAGCCAAGATCCGGCAGGGGCGCTTGATGGCTACACCTTC
clone_size: -; v_call: TRBV29-1; j_call: TRBJ1-2; d_call: -; cdr3_aa: CSVETGKGYTF; cdr3_nt: TGCAGCGTTGAAACAGGGAAGGGCTACACCTTC
clone_size: -; v_call: TRBV28; j_call: TRBJ1-5; d_call: TRBD1; cdr3_aa: CASTLGKTGTDPFNQPQHF; cdr3_nt: TGTGCCAGCACCTTAGGGAAGACAGGGACCGACCCCTTCAATCAGCCCCAGCATTTT
clone_size: -; v_call: TRBV28; j_call: TRBJ1-1; d_call: -; cdr3_aa: CASSQGRNTEAFF; cdr3_nt: TGTGCCAGCAGCCAGGGCCGGAACACTGAAGCTTTCTTT
clone_size: -; v_call: TRBV5-1; j_call: TRBJ2-5; d_call: -; cdr3_aa: CASSYKVETQYF; cdr3_nt: TGCGCCAGCAGCTACAAGGTAGAGACCCAGTACTTC
clone_size: few; v_call: TRBV28; j_call: TRBJ1-2; d_call: -; cdr3_aa: CASSLGEVNYGYTF; cdr3_nt: TGTGCCAGCAGTTTAGGGGAAGTAAACTATGGCTACACCTTC
clone_size: -; v_call: TRBV11-2; j_call: TRBJ2-7; d_call: -; cdr3_aa: CASSLAGGTHYEQYF; cdr3_nt: TGTGCCAGCAGCTTAGCGGGCGGGACGCACTACGAGCAGTACTTC
clone_size: -; v_call: TRBV9; j_call: TRBJ2-7; d_call: -; cdr3_aa: CASSVAAGYEQYF; cdr3_nt: TGTGCCAGCAGCGTAGCTGCCGGCTACGAGCAGTACTTC
clone_size: -; v_call: TRBV30; j_call: TRBJ1-3; d_call: -; cdr3_aa: CAWGPGVAGNTIYF; cdr3_nt: TGTGCCTGGGGACCGGGGGTAGCTGGAAACACCATATATTTT
clone_size: once; v_call: TRBV28; j_call: TRBJ2-1; d_call: TRBD2; cdr3_aa: CATWTSGSYNEQFF; cdr3_nt: TGTGCCACTTGGACTAGCGGGAGTTATAATGAGCAGTTCTTC
clone_size: -; v_call: TRBV5-4; j_call: TRBJ2-2; d_call: -; cdr3_aa: CASSSPAGAPGELFF; cdr3_nt: TGTGCCAGCAGCTCACCTGCGGGGGCGCCCGGGGAGCTGTTTTTT
clone_size: -; v_call: TRBV7-9; j_call: TRBJ2-7; d_call: -; cdr3_aa: CASKGGTTHEQYF; cdr3_nt: TGTGCCAGCAAAGGGGGGACAACCCACGAGCAGTACTTC
clone_size: -; v_call: TRBV19; j_call: TRBJ1-1; d_call: TRBD1; cdr3_aa: CASRLGQGGSTEAFF; cdr3_nt: TGTGCCAGTAGATTGGGACAGGGTGGTAGCACTGAAGCTTTCTTT
clone_size: -; v_call: TRBV7-8; j_call: TRBJ1-2; d_call: -; cdr3_aa: CASSHVILGYGYTF; cdr3_nt: TGTGCCAGCAGCCACGTTATCTTGGGTTATGGCTACACCTTC
clone_size: -; v_call: TRBV7-9; j_call: TRBJ2-5; d_call: TRBD2; cdr3_aa: CASSLGLAGGLQETQYF; cdr3_nt: TGTGCCAGCAGCTTGGGACTAGCGGGAGGCCTACAAGAGACCCAGTACTTC
clone_size: once; v_call: TRBV28; j_call: TRBJ2-3; d_call: TRBD2; cdr3_aa: CASTSLAGVTDTQYF; cdr3_nt: TGTGCCAGCACCTCACTAGCGGGAGTCACAGATACGCAGTATTTT
clone_size: few; v_call: TRBV11-2; j_call: TRBJ1-1; d_call: -; cdr3_aa: CASSNYEGAFF; cdr3_nt: TGTGCCAGCAGCAATTACGAGGGAGCTTTCTTT
clone_size: -; v_call: TRBV29-1; j_call: TRBJ1-2; d_call: -; cdr3_aa: CSVEGSYGYTF; cdr3_nt: TGCAGCGTTGAAGGGTCGTATGGCTACACCTTC
clone_size: once; v_call: TRBV30; j_call: TRBJ1-1; d_call: TRBD1; cdr3_aa: CAWMGRGPRTEAFF; cdr3_nt: TGTGCCTGGATGGGCAGGGGGCCTAGGACTGAAGCTTTCTTT
clone_size: -; v_call: TRBV4-1; j_call: TRBJ2-1; d_call: -; cdr3_aa: CASSQAGGGSNEQFF; cdr3_nt: TGCGCCAGCAGCCAGGCGGGTGGGGGGAGCAATGAGCAGTTCTTC
clone_size: -; v_call: TRBV5-4; j_call: TRBJ2-7; d_call: -; cdr3_aa: CASSPAGLGYEQYF; cdr3_nt: TGTGCCAGCAGCCCAGCAGGGCTTGGGTACGAGCAGTACTTC
clone_size: -; v_call: TRBV27; j_call: TRBJ1-1; d_call: -; cdr3_aa: CASRERFLNTEAFF; cdr3_nt: TGTGCCAGCAGGGAAAGATTTTTGAACACTGAAGCTTTCTTT
clone_size: -; v_call: TRBV19; j_call: TRBJ2-1; d_call: TRBD2; cdr3_aa: CASSSGRASKEQFF; cdr3_nt: TGTGCCAGTAGTAGCGGGAGGGCCTCGAAGGAGCAGTTCTTC
clone_size: -; v_call: TRBV29-1; j_call: TRBJ2-3; d_call: TRBD2; cdr3_aa: CSVQTLAVTDTQYF; cdr3_nt: TGCAGCGTCCAGACACTAGCGGTCACAGATACGCAGTATTTT
clone_size: -; v_call: TRBV13; j_call: TRBJ2-2; d_call: -; cdr3_aa: CASSTRQARSTGELFF; cdr3_nt: TGTGCCAGCAGCACGAGACAGGCCCGAAGTACCGGGGAGCTGTTTTTT
clone_size: -; v_call: TRBV7-2; j_call: TRBJ1-3; d_call: -; cdr3_aa: CASSRTSSGNTIYF; cdr3_nt: TGTGCCAGCAGCCGCACGAGCTCTGGAAACACCATATATTTT
clone_size: once; v_call: TRBV6-5; j_call: TRBJ2-7; d_call: TRBD1; cdr3_aa: CASSQLTGYSDEQYF; cdr3_nt: TGTGCCAGCAGCCAATTGACAGGGTACAGCGACGAGCAGTACTTC
clone_size: few; v_call: TRBV7-8; j_call: TRBJ1-5; d_call: -; cdr3_aa: CASSYRGRNNLNQPQHF; cdr3_nt: TGTGCCAGCAGCTACCGTGGACGGAATAACCTCAATCAGCCCCAGCATTTT
clone_size: -; v_call: TRBV4-1; j_call: TRBJ2-1; d_call: TRBD1; cdr3_aa: CASSQDRADRGYNEQFF; cdr3_nt: TGCGCCAGCAGCCAAGATCGGGCGGACAGGGGATACAATGAGCAGTTCTTC
clone_size: -; v_call: TRBV14; j_call: TRBJ2-7; d_call: -; cdr3_aa: CASSRRGAMDEQYF; cdr3_nt: TGTGCCAGCAGCCGAAGGGGGGCTATGGACGAGCAGTACTTC
clone_size: -; v_call: TRBV15; j_call: TRBJ2-2; d_call: -; cdr3_aa: CATSGLPGLTGELFF; cdr3_nt: TGTGCCACCAGCGGACTTCCGGGCTTAACCGGGGAGCTGTTTTTT
clone_size: -; v_call: TRBV28; j_call: TRBJ2-7; d_call: -; cdr3_aa: CASSLTKSRTSYEQYF; cdr3_nt: TGTGCCAGCAGTTTAACGAAATCGCGAACCTCCTACGAGCAGTACTTC
clone_size: -; v_call: TRBV9; j_call: TRBJ2-2; d_call: TRBD2; cdr3_aa: CASSPLVSGSRTGELFF; cdr3_nt: TGTGCCAGCAGCCCCCTAGTCAGCGGGAGTAGGACCGGGGAGCTGTTTTTT
clone_size: -; v_call: TRBV18; j_call: TRBJ1-5; d_call: -; cdr3_aa: CASSREGGWPQHF; cdr3_nt: TGTGCCAGCTCACGCGAGGGCGGTTGGCCCCAGCATTTT
clone_size: -; v_call: TRBV19; j_call: TRBJ2-3; d_call: -; cdr3_aa: CASRVGLTSTDTQYF; cdr3_nt: TGTGCCAGTAGGGTGGGACTTACTAGCACAGATACGCAGTATTTT
clone_size: -; v_call: TRBV6-6; j_call: TRBJ1-2; d_call: TRBD1; cdr3_aa: CASSQRDRAYGYTF; cdr3_nt: TGTGCCAGCAGCCAACGAGACAGGGCCTATGGCTACACCTTC
clone_size: -; v_call: TRBV5-1; j_call: TRBJ2-7; d_call: TRBD2; cdr3_aa: CASSQTTSGPDEQYF; cdr3_nt: TGCGCCAGCAGCCAGACAACTAGCGGGCCCGACGAGCAGTACTTC
clone_size: -; v_call: TRBV19; j_call: TRBJ1-1; d_call: TRBD1; cdr3_aa: CATRDRGDTEAFF; cdr3_nt: TGTGCCACCCGGGACAGGGGGGACACTGAAGCTTTCTTT
clone_size: -; v_call: TRBV30; j_call: TRBJ1-4; d_call: -; cdr3_aa: CAWSVGTTRREKLFF; cdr3_nt: TGTGCCTGGAGTGTCGGCACAACCCGTCGTGAAAAACTGTTTTTT
clone_size: -; v_call: TRBV6-5; j_call: TRBJ1-2; d_call: -; cdr3_aa: CASSYPAGTGYTF; cdr3_nt: TGTGCCAGCAGTTACCCCGCGGGGACAGGCTACACCTTC
clone_size: -; v_call: TRBV30; j_call: TRBJ1-3; d_call: -; cdr3_aa: CAWSVTGNTIYF; cdr3_nt: TGTGCCTGGAGTGTAACCGGAAACACCATATATTTT